The clone carrying this T cell receptor (beta chain) occurred many times. Its antigen is undetermined. TCRbeta library construction was performed incorporating unique molecular identifiers. TCRdb re-derived calls from the PCR reads in MiXCR, one entry per CDR3 protein. The sample holds approximately 350,000 distinct CDR3 sequences, around 15% seen once. The CDR3 is 15 residues long. Trimming cost V 4 bases and J 9 bases; bases outside gene matches: 9. Per the germline V gene, CDR1 is SGHRS and CDR2 is YFSETQ. This entry belongs to a study of T-cell reconstitution after alpha-beta-depleted transplantation in children. Study-wide points: As was reported, about two months after transplant, alpha-beta T cells came from several hundred expanded graft clones. Some patients showed high day-60 TCRbeta diversity, which derived from surviving recipient T cells and thymic progenitors. Once a year had passed after transplant, T-cell counts and diversity came mostly from newly produced T cells.

Sequencing used PBMCs, mostly from graft donor cells, obtained 360 days after TCRalphabeta/CD19-depleted stem cell transplant. This sequence joins TRBV5-1 and TRBJ2-1, with TRBD2 matching 11 bases. This TCR derives from a male patient aged 2-15 years who had a stem cell transplant for acute lymphoblastic leukemia, so the T cells may come from the graft donor. CDR3 DNA sequence: TGCGCCAGCAGCCAAGTACTAGCGGGAGCCGGTGAGCAGTTCTTC. Translation gives CASSQVLAGAGEQFF.